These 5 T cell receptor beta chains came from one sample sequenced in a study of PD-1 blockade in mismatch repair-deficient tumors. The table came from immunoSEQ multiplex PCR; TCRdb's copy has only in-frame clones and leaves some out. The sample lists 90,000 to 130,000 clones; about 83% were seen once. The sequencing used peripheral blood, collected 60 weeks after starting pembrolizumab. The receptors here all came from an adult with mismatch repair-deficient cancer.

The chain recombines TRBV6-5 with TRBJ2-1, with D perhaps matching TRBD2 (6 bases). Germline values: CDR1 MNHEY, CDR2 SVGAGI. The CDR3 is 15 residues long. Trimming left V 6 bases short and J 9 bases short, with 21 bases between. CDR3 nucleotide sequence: TGTGCCAGCAGGAAATTCGGCGGGACTCAGGGTGAGCAGTTCTTC. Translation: CASRKFGGTQGEQFF.

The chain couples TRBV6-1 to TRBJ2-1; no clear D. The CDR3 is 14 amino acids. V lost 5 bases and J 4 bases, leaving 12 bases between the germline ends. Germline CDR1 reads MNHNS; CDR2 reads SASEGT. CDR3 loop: CASSSSGLYNEQFF. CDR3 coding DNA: TGTGCCAGCAGTAGCTCGGGTCTATACAATGAGCAGTTCTTC.

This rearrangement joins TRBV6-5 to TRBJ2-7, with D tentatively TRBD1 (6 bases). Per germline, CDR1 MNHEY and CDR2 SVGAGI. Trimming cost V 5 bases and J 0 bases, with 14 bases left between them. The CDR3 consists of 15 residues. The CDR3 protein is CASSLRDTSSYEQYF. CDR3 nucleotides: TGTGCCAGCAGTCTCCGGGACACATCCTCCTACGAGCAGTACTTC.

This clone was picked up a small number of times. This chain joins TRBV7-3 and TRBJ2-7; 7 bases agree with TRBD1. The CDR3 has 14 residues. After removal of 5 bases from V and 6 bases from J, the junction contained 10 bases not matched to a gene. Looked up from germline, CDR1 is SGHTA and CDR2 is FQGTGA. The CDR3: CASSPQTGTSEQYF. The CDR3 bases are TGTGCCAGCAGCCCCCAGACAGGGACATCCGAGCAGTACTTC. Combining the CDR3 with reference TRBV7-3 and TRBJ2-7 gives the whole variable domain GAGVSQTPSNKVTEKGKYVELRCDPISGHTALYWYRQSLGQGPEFLIYFQGTGAADDSGLPNDRFFAVRPEGSVSTLKIQRTERGDSAVYLCASSPQTGTSEQYFGPGTRLTVT.

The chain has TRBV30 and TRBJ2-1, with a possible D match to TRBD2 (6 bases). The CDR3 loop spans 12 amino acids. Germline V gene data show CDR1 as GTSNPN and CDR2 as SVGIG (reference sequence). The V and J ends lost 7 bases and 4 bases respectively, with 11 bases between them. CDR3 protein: CAFSRGYNEQFF. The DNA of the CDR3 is TGTGCCTTCTCGCGGGGTTACAATGAGCAGTTCTTC.